This T cell receptor beta chain is from a study of cytomegalovirus exposure and HLA in healthy donors. Germline V gene data show CDR1 as MGHRA and CDR2 as YSYEKL. This CDR3 contains 15 residues. V lost 1 base to trimming and J lost 7 bases; unmatched junction nucleotides: 5. These donors counted as nominally healthy when sampled, but unrecorded immune exposures were likely. Both 60 Vbeta primers and 13 Jbeta primers went into the PCR. Generated by immunoSEQ multiplex PCR, the TCRdb table keeps only in-frame clones and is missing some. The data hold approximately 160,000 clones, with over 75% observed a single time.

The V and J genes are TRBV4-1 and TRBJ2-1; 9 positions agree with TRBD1. Material for sequencing was PBMCs. This receptor was obtained from a woman between 18 and 29 years old in good health and CMV-seronegative. The CDR3 nucleotides read TGCGCCAGCAGCCAAGGGGACAGGGCATGGAATGAGCAGTTCTTC. It translates to CASSQGDRAWNEQFF.